A selection of T cell receptor beta chains follows, all from one sample in a study of spatial heterogeneity in lung cancer. A single record per CDR3 protein comes from TCRdb applying MiXCR to the 5' RACE reads. The data contain 30,000 to 40,000 distinct CDR3 sequences, 3% to 3.5% of them singletons. Sequenced here: normal lung tissue next to the tumor, sampled at surgery. The receptors come from a male donor with early-stage non-small cell lung cancer. Both conserved end residues are part of each CDR3.

V: TRBV2
CDR3: CASSEAKDYGYTF

V: TRBV6-2/TRBV6-3
CDR3: CASTQAGSGNTIYF

V: TRBV4-2
CDR3: CASGRGGHEQYF

V: TRBV5-5
CDR3: CASSLGRTGFPGELFF

V: TRBV20-1
CDR3: CSAATGPTYEQYF

V: TRBV5-1
CDR3: CASTPGDSGGPADTQYF

V: TRBV20-1
CDR3: CSVSGGRVDTQYF

V: TRBV7-6
CDR3: CASSPPGLAGGNTQYF

V: TRBV5-1
CDR3: CASSRDSRNEQYF

V: TRBV6-2/TRBV6-3
CDR3: CASSYGFGRTGELFF

V: TRBV20-1
CDR3: CSAPRTGGETQYF

V: TRBV19
CDR3: CASSPGRTGREQYF

V: TRBV15
CDR3: CATSRDGTGVSYTQYF

V: TRBV7-6
CDR3: CASSLARATDTQYF

V: TRBV28
CDR3: CASSSPGTNQPQHF

V: TRBV29-1
CDR3: CSVDGPSGGDTQYF

V: TRBV7-9
CDR3: CASSLALDRRLVF

V: TRBV28
CDR3: CASSFSRTEKETQYF

V: TRBV6-2/TRBV6-3
CDR3: CASLGTSVYNEQFF

V: TRBV6-5
CDR3: CASSYGHSFSGNTIYF

V: TRBV3-1
CDR3: CASSQGSGGYTF

V: TRBV5-1
CDR3: CASSLYSRGTDTQYF

V: TRBV29-1
CDR3: CSVHRAGVGTDTQYF

V: TRBV5-1
CDR3: CASSLIGAGEAFF

V: TRBV3-1
CDR3: CASSRRAANNSPLHF

V: TRBV5-1
CDR3: CASSSLGQGASNEKLFF

V: TRBV2
CDR3: CASSTGTTYEQYF

V: TRBV11-2
CDR3: CASSPRTSGGSSYNEQFF

V: TRBV6-6
CDR3: CATAGAGANVLTF

V: TRBV28
CDR3: CASSLRPSYDTIYF

V: TRBV18
CDR3: CASSRSDNTQYF

V: TRBV14
CDR3: CASSQGRDGSYTF

V: TRBV5-4
CDR3: CASSQGGGYTF

V: TRBV20-1
CDR3: CSATLLIFGTITDTQYF

V: TRBV2
CDR3: CASSVEPGTSPYF

V: TRBV10-3
CDR3: CAIREGQDSTDTQYF